A single sample gave rise to the 18 T cell receptor beta chains below, sequenced in a study of blood T cell repertoires in COVID-19. Clones were sequenced by immunoSEQ multiplex PCR, and TCRdb holds only the in-frame ones, with some missing. The top ten clones hold more than 25% of a sample with roughly 87,000 clones, roughly 82% of them seen once. The sequenced material came from peripheral blood. The receptors derive from a human donor in a cohort sampled during active COVID-19.

The CDR3 bases are TGTGCCAGCAGCTTAGAGGGACATACCGTCTATGGCTACACCTTC. Protein sequence: CASSLEGHTVYGYTF. The chain recombines TRBV7-2 with TRBJ1-2; D possibly corresponds to TRBD1 (6 bases). The CDR3 is 15 residues long. The ends were cut back, 1 base at V and 4 bases at J, with 13 bases in the middle. Germline assignment: CDR1 SGHTA and CDR2 FQGNSA.

This sequence joins TRBV19 and TRBJ2-7; 7 positions match TRBD2. Trimming at V came to 8 bases and at J to 6 bases, leaving 7 bases not matched to a gene. This CDR3 is 12 amino acids long. Looked up from germline, CDR1 is LNHDA and CDR2 is SQIVND (reference sequence). The CDR3, as DNA: TGTGCCAGTGGGAGGGATGGAGGCGAGCAGTACTTC. Its translation is CASGRDGGEQYF.

V usage is TRBV2 and J usage is TRBJ2-3; 8 nucleotides match TRBD2. Trimming cost V 9 bases and J 6 bases; bases outside gene matches: 11. CDR1 and CDR2 from the germline V gene are SNHLY and FYNNEI. CDR3 size: 14 residues. The CDR3 sequence is CASWVGLVGDTQYF. In DNA form, the CDR3 reads TGTGCCAGTTGGGTGGGACTAGTAGGGGATACGCAGTATTTT.

V gene TRBV7-2 combines with J gene TRBJ2-3; 13 bases line up with TRBD2. Germline lookup yields CDR1 SGHTA and CDR2 FQGNSA. This CDR3 region has 15 residues. Trimming removed 5 bases from V and 7 bases from J; junction bases left unmatched: 6. The CDR3, as DNA: TGTGCCAGCAGCACTAGCGGGGGGGCATTGAATACGCAGTATTTT. It yields the protein CASSTSGGALNTQYF.

Only one count was recorded for this clone. This chain uses TRBV28 with TRBJ2-7; 10 bases line up with TRBD2. J was trimmed by 0 bases and V by 1 base; bases with no gene match: 9. The germline CDR1 and CDR2 sequences are MDHEN and SYDVKM. The CDR3 has 18 residues. The CDR3 region is CASSLLRPTSGFSYEQYF. DNA for the CDR3: TGTGCCAGCAGTTTATTGCGACCGACTAGCGGGTTCTCCTACGAGCAGTACTTC.

V usage is TRBV6-5 and J usage is TRBJ1-2; D gene unclear. Trimming stripped 5 bases from V and 5 bases from J, with 9 bases between. The length of the CDR3 is 12 residues. Germline V lookup: CDR1 MNHEY, CDR2 SVGAGI. In DNA form, the CDR3 reads TGTGCCAGCAGTCAGACGGGGTATGGCTACACCTTC. The encoded protein is CASSQTGYGYTF.

The gene calls are TRBV18 and TRBJ2-1; TRBD1 matches at 10 bases. Trimming took 3 bases from V and 4 from J; bases not matched to a gene: 6. The CDR3 covers 16 residues. In germline, CDR1 is KGHSH, CDR2 LQKENI. The CDR3 nucleotides are TGTGCCAGCTCACCTGCGGGACAGGGGTCTTACAATGAGCAGTTCTTC. Its translation is CASSPAGQGSYNEQFF.

The chain recombines TRBV5-5 with TRBJ2-3; the D gene is possibly TRBD2 (6 bases). Germline CDR1 reads SGHKS; CDR2 reads YYEKEE (reference sequence). With 0 bases removed from V and 2 bases from J, the gap between germline ends came to 13 bases. This CDR3 region has 16 residues. The CDR3 region is CASSLAGGVSTDTQYF. CDR3 DNA sequence: TGTGCCAGCAGCTTGGCCGGAGGGGTGTCCACAGATACGCAGTATTTT.

The V and J genes are TRBV28 and TRBJ1-1, with 9 bases that match TRBD1. The CDR3 spans 16 residues. Germline CDR1 is MDHEN and CDR2 is SYDVKM. Trimming cost V 8 bases and J 1 base; bases outside gene matches: 11. The CDR3 loop reads CASGQGPRIGNTEAFF. Written as DNA, the CDR3 is TGTGCCAGCGGACAGGGGCCGCGAATCGGGAACACTGAAGCTTTCTTT.

This chain connects TRBV10-2 to TRBJ2-3; a weak D match, TRBD2 (5 bases). Germline CDR1 reads WSHSY; CDR2 reads SAAADI. Trimming took off 6 bases at V and 2 bases at J, with 12 bases between the two ends. This CDR3 is 14 amino acids long. The CDR3 DNA follows: TGCGCCAGCAGACGCAGAGACTACACAGATACGCAGTATTTT. This gives the protein CASRRRDYTDTQYF.

J is TRBJ2-5 and V is TRBV6-2 or TRBV6-3; D gene ambiguous. This CDR3 spans 14 amino acids. Trimming pared 0 bases from V and 5 bases from J, leaving 10 bases between. In germline, CDR1 is MNHEY, CDR2 SVGEGT. CDR3 DNA: TGTGCCAGCAGTTACTCGGTGGGCTTGGAGACCCAGTACTTC. Its protein is CASSYSVGLETQYF.

The J gene is TRBJ1-4, the V gene TRBV29-1, with TRBD1 as a possible D gene (5 bases). V gave up 4 bases and J gave up 7 bases, with 16 bases separating them. CDR3 length: 14 residues. Germline V CDR1 and CDR2: SQVTM, ANQGSEA. CDR3 in amino acids: CSVVESRVGEKLFF. CDR3 DNA sequence: TGCAGCGTTGTAGAGTCCAGGGTCGGTGAAAAACTGTTTTTT.

The rearrangement uses TRBV4-2 and TRBJ1-2; TRBD1 is a possible D gene (5 bases). V gave up 2 bases and J gave up 6 bases, with 10 bases separating them. From germline, CDR1 is LGHNA and CDR2 YNFKEQ. The CDR3 has 13 residues. The CDR3 here is CASSQPGYDGYTF. The CDR3 nucleotides are TGTGCCAGCAGCCAACCAGGGTACGATGGCTACACCTTC.

The V call is TRBV12-1, the J call TRBJ2-1; the table's TRBD2 call for D was not verified on the DNA. TRBV12-1 is given as a pseudogene. The CDR3 totals 20 residues. The CDR3 loop is CASSYPSRAIAGISFNEQFF. The CDR3 DNA is TGTGCCAGCAGCTACCCTTCGAGGGCCATCGCTGGCATTTCATTCAATGAGCAGTTCTTC.

The rearrangement links TRBV7-2 to TRBJ2-6; weak D call: TRBD1 (5 bases). There are 16 residues in the CDR3. Germline assignment: CDR1 SGHTA and CDR2 FQGNSA. V was cut by 4 bases and J by 2 bases, with 12 bases left in between. The CDR3 bases are TGTGCCAGCAGCTCCAGGGCAGGGACTGGGGCCAACGTCCTGACTTTC. Translation: CASSSRAGTGANVLTF.

The chain carries TRBV5-8 and TRBJ2-7; 9 positions match TRBD1. CDR1 and CDR2 from the germline V gene are SGHTS and YDEGEE. CDR3 length equals 15 residues. With V trimmed by 0 bases and J by 2 bases, 3 bases remained unmatched. The CDR3 coding sequence is TGTGCCAGCAGCTTGGACAGGGGGCGAACCTACGAGCAGTACTTC. Translation gives CASSLDRGRTYEQYF.

This CDR3 reads CASSYSRDRGYSNQPQHF. The CDR3 DNA is TGTGCCAGCAGTTACTCTCGGGACAGGGGTTATAGCAATCAGCCCCAGCATTTT. This sequence joins TRBV6-2 or TRBV6-3 and TRBJ1-5; TRBD1 agrees at 10 bases. The CDR3 is 18 residues long. V lost 0 bases and J lost 0; bases outside the gene matches: 5. Germline V gene sequence: CDR1 MNHEY, CDR2 SVGEGT.

V and J are TRBV19 and TRBJ1-5; maybe TRBD1 (5 bases). CDR1 and CDR2 (germline): LNHDA, SQIVND (reference sequence). With 5 bases removed from V and 2 bases from J, the gap between germline ends came to 10 bases. CDR3 length: 14 residues. The CDR3: CASSFTGGNQPQHF. CDR3 in DNA: TGTGCCAGTAGTTTCACAGGAGGCAATCAGCCCCAGCATTTT.